Included here is one T cell receptor beta chain sequence, with context. This clonotype was picked up a small number of times. This receptor's antigen is unknown. Base qualities are not provided; no much larger clone lies one nucleotide away. This sample is drawn from a study of T cells in Graves' hyperthyroidism and ophthalmopathy (dated by TCRdb to the late 2010s). At the level of the whole study: Peripheral blood samples were taken at initial diagnosis, before any treatment was given. Once sampling was done, hyperthyroidism patients were given methimazole at a starting dose of 30 mg daily, whereas ophthalmopathy patients were given high-dose intravenous methylprednisolone. The 100 discovery patients were randomly divided into training and test sets at a 7:3 ratio. Prospective prediction of ophthalmopathy was tested in an independent validation cohort consisting of about 19 hyperthyroidism patients and approximately 16 patients who later progressed to ophthalmopathy. TCR Vbeta CDR3 sequencing of 140 or so peripheral blood samples (about 45 ophthalmopathy, some 75 hyperthyroidism and roughly 17 progressor patients) is reported in the paper. In several Graves' hyperthyroidism patients, the study also compared T-cell repertoires from thyroid tissue with T-cell repertoires from blood. To identify TCR V-J signatures that set the groups apart, the researchers used a discovery cohort of about a hundred patients, made up of 43 with Graves' ophthalmopathy and some 55 with stable Graves' hyperthyroidism.

Taken from cysteine to phenylalanine, the CDR3 has 15 residues. Only the CDR3 portion is preserved as DNA: 45 bases, with reading frame beginning at the first base. The germline V gene (reference sequence) provides CDR1 SEHNR and CDR2 FQNEAQ. Between the V and J ends, shortened by 3 bases and 5 bases respectively, the junction contains 16 bases. What the work shows at the level of the full study, not this receptor alone: In validation, the model predicted progression to ophthalmopathy a median of roughly six months before onset, with about 71% sensitivity and about 72% specificity. No statistical method was used to set the sample size in advance, and investigators knew the group allocation. Ophthalmopathy was separated from stable hyperthyroidism by a 13 V-J signature model, with around 88% sensitivity and around 81% specificity obtained in cross-validation and 80%/75% obtained in testing. Blood samples also contained most of the expanded thyroid clonotypes (frequency above 0.001), which suggests that blood repertoires may reflect thyroid immune responses.

The TCR beta CDR3 regions were amplified from RNA transcripts. The TCR CDR3 was subjected to a first round of RT-PCR using the HTBI primer set and the Qiagen OneStep RT-PCR kit. Libraries were constructed in a second round of multiplex PCR, after which size selection and purification were performed. Paired-end sequencing of the libraries was performed with 100 bp reads on an Illumina HiSeq2000. In the paper's pipeline: SOAPnuke was used to process the raw data, with reads discarded if the reads contained adapters or uncalled bases, had a mean Phred below 15, or lacked an exact constant-primer or identifier match. High-quality paired reads were merged with COPE v1.2.5, and unique nucleotide sequences were defined as clonotypes. MiTCR v1.1 was used to align clonotypes to the IMGT TRBV, TRBD and TRBJ reference segments. Only V-J combinations with frequency above 0.0001, covering 99% to 99.2% of repertoires, were analysed. The TCS score was defined as the ratio of F50 (clonal expansion) to E x V (chaos), calculated using BLOSUM62-based TCRdist between CDR3 peptides within each V-J. Welch's t-statistics and random forest reduced around 520 V-J features to about 13, which were used in a naive Bayes classifier (R e1071). TCRdb applied fastp at Q25 and MiXCR to the public reads, then kept only in-frame beta chains. Each entry merges the rows of one CDR3 protein and shows their most common DNA and genes. V and J calls and clone size were set by TCRdb, not the authors. For this sample there are about 620,000 distinct CDR3 sequences; 15% to 20% appear just once. Around 3.9% of the sample is taken by the ten largest.

Graves' hyperthyroidism was defined as stable when no progression to ophthalmopathy occurred over 18 months of follow-up. The hyperthyroidism patients were between 18 and 65 years old and newly diagnosed, with a disease duration of less than 2 months. Patients with uncontrolled infections, other autoimmune diseases, pregnancy or lactation were excluded. Diagnoses relied on clinical symptoms, serum thyroxine and TRAb, thyroid ultrasound and orbital computed tomography. Ficoll-Paque density gradient centrifugation was used to isolate PBMCs from about 9 ml of fresh peripheral blood. Trizol reagent was used to extract total RNA, and RNA quality was then checked on an Agilent 2100 Bioanalyzer.

Source material: blood. The receptor was derived from a woman in her twenties or thirties with Graves' hyperthyroidism. The chain couples TRBV7-9 to TRBJ2-5, with the D gene uncertain. Here is the DNA: TGTGCCAGCAGCTTGTACATCCCAAGTGCCGAGACCCAGTACTTC. The encoded protein is CASSLYIPSAETQYF.